The present TCR beta chain was sequenced within a study of yellow fever vaccine responses in identical twins. Findings and limits, study-wide: Vaccine T cell responses of twins reportedly seemed partly convergent and partly personalized.

The CDR3 consists of 13 residues. The trim removed 9 bases at V and 5 bases at J, leaving 8 bases unmatched. Germline V gene data show CDR1 as MDHEN and CDR2 as SYDVKM. MiXCR was run by TCRdb on the RT-PCR reads, yielding one entry per CDR3 protein. The repertoire holds some 1,700 distinct CDR3 sequences, with 75% to 90% as singletons. Concerning this clonotype itself: Its cognate antigen is unknown.

The chain has TRBV28 and TRBJ2-7, with 9 bases fitting TRBD1. The sequence came from a young woman who received the yellow fever vaccine. Here the sequenced sample was T cells from blood (PBMCs), unsorted or a sorted subset (not recorded which), taken before or after yellow fever vaccination (not recorded which). The CDR3 DNA sequence: TGTGCCAGTAACCGGGACAGGGTCCACGAGCAGTACTTC. This gives the protein CASNRDRVHEQYF.